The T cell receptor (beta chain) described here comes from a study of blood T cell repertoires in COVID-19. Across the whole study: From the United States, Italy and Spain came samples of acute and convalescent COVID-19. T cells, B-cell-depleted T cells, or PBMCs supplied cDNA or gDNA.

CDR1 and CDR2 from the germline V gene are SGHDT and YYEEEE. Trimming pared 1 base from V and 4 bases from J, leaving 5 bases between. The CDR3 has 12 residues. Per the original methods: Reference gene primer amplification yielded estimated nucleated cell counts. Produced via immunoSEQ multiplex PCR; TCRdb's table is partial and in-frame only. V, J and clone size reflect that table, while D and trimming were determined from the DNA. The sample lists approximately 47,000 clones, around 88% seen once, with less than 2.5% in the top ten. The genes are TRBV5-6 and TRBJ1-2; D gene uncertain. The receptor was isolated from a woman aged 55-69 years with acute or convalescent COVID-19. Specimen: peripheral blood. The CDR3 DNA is TGTGCCAGCAGCTTGTCCAGCTATGGCTACACCTTC. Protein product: CASSLSSYGYTF. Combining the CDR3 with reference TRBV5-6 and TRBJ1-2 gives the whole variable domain DAGVTQSPTHLIKTRGQQVTLRCSPKSGHDTVSWYQQALGQGPQFIFQYYEEEERQRGNFPDRFSGHQFPNYSSELNVNALLLGDSALYLCASSLSSYGYTFGSGTRLTVV.